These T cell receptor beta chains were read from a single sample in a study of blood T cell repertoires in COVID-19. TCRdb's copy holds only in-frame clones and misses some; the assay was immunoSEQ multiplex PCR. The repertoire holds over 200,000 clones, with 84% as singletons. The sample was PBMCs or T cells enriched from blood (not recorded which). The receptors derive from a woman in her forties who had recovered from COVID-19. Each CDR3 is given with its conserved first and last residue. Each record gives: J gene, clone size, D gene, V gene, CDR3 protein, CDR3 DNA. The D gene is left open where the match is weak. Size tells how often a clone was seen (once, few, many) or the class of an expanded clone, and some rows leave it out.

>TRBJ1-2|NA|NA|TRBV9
CASSVVTADYGYTF
TGTGCCAGCAGCGTAGTTACAGCGGACTATGGCTACACCTTC
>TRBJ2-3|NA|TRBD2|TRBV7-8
CASSTQYPGLTGVSTDTQYF
TGTGCCAGCAGCACCCAATATCCGGGACTAACGGGAGTATCAACAGATACGCAGTATTTT
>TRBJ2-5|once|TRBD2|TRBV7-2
CASSLGPTSGQETQYF
TGTGCCAGCAGCTTAGGCCCTACTAGCGGCCAAGAGACCCAGTACTTC
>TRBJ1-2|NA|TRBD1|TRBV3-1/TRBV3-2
CASRGTGNYGYTF
TGTGCCAGCAGGGGGACAGGGAACTATGGCTACACCTTC
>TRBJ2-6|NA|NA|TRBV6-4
CASSDARSSGANVLTF
TGTGCCAGCAGTGACGCCCGGAGCTCTGGGGCCAACGTCCTGACTTTC
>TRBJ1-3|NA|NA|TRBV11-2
CASTGGWGAGNTIYF
TGTGCCAGCACCGGCGGATGGGGAGCTGGAAACACCATATATTTT
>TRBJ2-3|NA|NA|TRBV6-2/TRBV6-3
CASSLRQESPWTQYF
TGTGCCAGCAGCCTAAGACAGGAAAGCCCGTGGACGCAGTATTTT
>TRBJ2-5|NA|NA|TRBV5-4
CASSLANPGTETQYF
TGTGCCAGCAGCTTGGCCAATCCGGGAACTGAGACCCAGTACTTC
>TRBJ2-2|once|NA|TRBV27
CASTYRENTGELFF
TGTGCCAGCACCTACAGGGAGAACACCGGGGAGCTGTTTTTT
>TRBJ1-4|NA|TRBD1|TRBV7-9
CASSVTGATNEKLFF
TGTGCCAGCAGTGTGACAGGGGCTACTAATGAAAAACTGTTTTTT
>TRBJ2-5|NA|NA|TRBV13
CASSLARDVSRLGSQYF
TGTGCCAGCAGCTTAGCCAGGGATGTTTCCCGTTTAGGGTCCCAGTACTTC
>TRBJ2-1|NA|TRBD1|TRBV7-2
CASSLAVKRQGAGSYNEQFF
TGTGCCAGCAGCTTAGCCGTAAAAAGACAGGGGGCGGGATCCTACAATGAGCAGTTCTTC
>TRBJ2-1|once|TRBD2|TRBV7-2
CASRLTRDYLPDEQFF
TGTGCCAGCAGGTTGACCCGGGACTACCTACCCGATGAGCAGTTCTTC
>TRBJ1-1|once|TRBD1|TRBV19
CASSRYRGPAGAEAFF
TGTGCCAGTAGTAGATACAGGGGGCCCGCGGGCGCTGAAGCTTTCTTT
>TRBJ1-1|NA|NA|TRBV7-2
CASSFSQRVEAFF
TGTGCCAGCAGCTTCTCACAGAGGGTTGAAGCTTTCTTT
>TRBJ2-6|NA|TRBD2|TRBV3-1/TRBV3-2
CASSQTSGRGSGANVLTF
TGTGCCAGCAGCCAAACTAGCGGGAGGGGCTCTGGGGCCAACGTCCTGACTTTC
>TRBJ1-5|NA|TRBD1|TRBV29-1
CSASDGTGGPFGNQPQHF
TGCAGCGCCTCCGATGGGACAGGGGGCCCTTTTGGCAATCAGCCCCAGCATTTT
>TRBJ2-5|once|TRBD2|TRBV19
CASSTTSGRARETQYF
TGTGCCAGTAGTACGACTAGCGGGAGGGCCAGAGAGACCCAGTACTTC
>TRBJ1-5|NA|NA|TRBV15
CATSRLLNQPQHF
TGTGCCACCAGCAGATTGTTAAATCAGCCCCAGCATTTT
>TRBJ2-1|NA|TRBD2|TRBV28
CASSFPLTSGAKNEQFF
TGTGCCAGCAGTTTCCCCCTGACTAGCGGGGCCAAGAATGAGCAGTTCTTC
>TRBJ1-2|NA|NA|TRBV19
CASSISLGGTNYGYTF
TGTGCCAGTAGTATCTCCCTGGGAGGCACTAACTATGGCTACACCTTC
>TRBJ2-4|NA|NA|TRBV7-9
CASADSGENIQYF
TGTGCCAGCGCGGACTCGGGGGAAAACATTCAGTACTTC
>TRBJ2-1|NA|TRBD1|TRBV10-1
CASSEFGQGRDNEQFF
TGCGCCAGCAGTGAGTTCGGACAGGGGAGGGACAATGAGCAGTTCTTC
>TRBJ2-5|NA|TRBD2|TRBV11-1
CASSLRLAGGGETQYF
TGTGCCAGCAGCTTAAGGCTAGCGGGAGGAGGAGAGACCCAGTACTTC
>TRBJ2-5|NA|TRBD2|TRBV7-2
CASSSWTSPETQYF
TGTGCCAGCAGCTCATGGACTAGCCCAGAGACCCAGTACTTC
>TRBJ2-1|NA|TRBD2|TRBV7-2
CASSAISGRARYNEQFF
TGTGCCAGCAGCGCGATAAGCGGGAGGGCCCGGTACAATGAGCAGTTCTTC
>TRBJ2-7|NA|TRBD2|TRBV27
CASSPTSGRVYEQYF
TGTGCCAGCAGTCCGACTAGCGGGAGGGTGTACGAGCAGTACTTC
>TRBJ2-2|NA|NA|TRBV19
CASSSVGGNTGELFF
TGTGCCAGTAGTAGCGTCGGAGGAAACACCGGGGAGCTGTTTTTT
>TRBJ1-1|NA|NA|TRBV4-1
CASSQDGRGGTEAFF
TGCGCCAGCAGCCAAGACGGCAGGGGCGGCACTGAAGCTTTCTTT
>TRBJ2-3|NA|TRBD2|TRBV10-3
CAIRGFSSGKASTDTQYF
TGTGCCATCAGGGGTTTCTCTAGCGGGAAGGCTAGCACAGATACGCAGTATTTT
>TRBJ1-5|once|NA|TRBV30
CAWSQQDNQPQHF
TGTGCCTGGAGTCAACAGGACAATCAGCCCCAGCATTTT
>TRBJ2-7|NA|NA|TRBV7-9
CASSLGPPNSYEQYF
TGTGCCAGCAGCTTAGGTCCTCCTAACTCCTACGAGCAGTACTTC
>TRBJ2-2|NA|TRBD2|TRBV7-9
CASSPTGLAGVYGELFF
TGTGCCAGCAGCCCCACTGGGCTAGCGGGAGTTTACGGGGAGCTGTTTTTT
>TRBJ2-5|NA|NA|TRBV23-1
CASSQPSQGTQYF
TGCGCCAGCAGTCAACCCTCTCAGGGGACCCAGTACTTC
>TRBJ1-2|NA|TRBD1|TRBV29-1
CSVEVPGQGILANYGYTF
TGCAGCGTTGAAGTACCGGGACAGGGCATACTAGCTAACTATGGCTACACCTTC
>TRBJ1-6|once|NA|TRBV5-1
CASSFRPGKNSPLHF
TGCGCCAGCAGCTTTAGGCCAGGGAAAAATTCACCCCTCCACTTT
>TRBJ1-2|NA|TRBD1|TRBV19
CASSTMTGTPYGYTF
TGTGCCAGTAGTACCATGACAGGGACTCCCTATGGCTACACCTTC
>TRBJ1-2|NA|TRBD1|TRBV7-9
CASSGPDRGLFNYGYTF
TGTGCCAGCAGCGGACCGGACAGGGGGCTCTTTAACTATGGCTACACCTTC
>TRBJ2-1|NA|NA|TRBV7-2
CASSLWSADHNEQFF
TGTGCCAGCAGCTTGTGGAGCGCCGATCACAATGAGCAGTTCTTC
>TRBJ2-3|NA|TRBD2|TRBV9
CASSVVGTSETDTQYF
TGTGCCAGCAGCGTAGTGGGGACTAGCGAGACAGATACGCAGTATTTT
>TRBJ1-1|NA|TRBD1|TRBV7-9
CASSSTSRQGASEAFF
TGTGCCAGCAGCTCAACCTCCAGACAGGGGGCATCTGAAGCTTTCTTT
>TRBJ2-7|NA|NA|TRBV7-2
CASSLEVQRVYEQYF
TGTGCCAGCAGCTTAGAGGTCCAGCGGGTGTACGAGCAGTACTTC
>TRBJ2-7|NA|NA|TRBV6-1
CASSEAAEAYEQYF
TGTGCCAGCAGTGAAGCCGCGGAGGCCTACGAGCAGTACTTC
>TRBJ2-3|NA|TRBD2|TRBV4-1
CASSQDRGLAGRVTQYF
TGCGCCAGCAGCCAAGATAGGGGACTAGCGGGAAGAGTAACGCAGTATTTT
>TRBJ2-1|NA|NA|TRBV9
CASSPRGGGGEQFF
TGTGCCAGCAGCCCTAGGGGGGGCGGGGGTGAGCAGTTCTTC
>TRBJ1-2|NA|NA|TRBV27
CASSPGGNYGYTF
TGTGCCAGCAGTCCGGGGGGTAACTATGGCTACACCTTC
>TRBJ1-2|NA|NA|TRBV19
CASSIDWQGGYGYTF
TGTGCCAGTAGTATAGATTGGCAGGGCGGCTATGGCTACACCTTC